This record concerns one T cell receptor beta chain sequence. This sample stems from a study of blood T cells in healthy people across ages. Sample-barcoded 5' priming and a J-beta primer mix drove a second PCR of about 6 to 11 cycles. Each CDR3 protein is one row after TCRdb ran MiXCR on the 5' RACE reads. The sample includes 750,000 to 850,000 distinct CDR3 sequences, 20% to 25% of them seen just once. These records were also assigned to another study, of T cells of mothers and their children.

This clonotype was obtained from a boy younger than 18 in good health. The sequenced sample consisted of blood.

CDR3 nucleotide sequence: TGCGCCAGCATGGCCCCCCTCCGGAGGGCAGATACGCAGTATTTT. This sequence encodes CASMAPLRRADTQYF. This chain uses TRBV10-2 with TRBJ2-3; possibly TRBD2 for D (6 bases). The germline gives CDR1 WSHSY, CDR2 SAAADI. The CDR3 runs to 15 residues. V shed 7 bases and J shed 4 bases, with 18 bases lying between them.